This T cell receptor (beta chain) derives from a study of regulatory T cells in long-lasting Graves disease. Combining iRepertoire HTBI primers with Arm-PCR of CDR3 regions, the authors built TCR beta libraries. Each CDR3 protein gets one entry after TCRdb re-called the multiplex PCR reads with MiXCR. The sample consists of 650,000 to 850,000 distinct CDR3 sequences, 30% of them appearing once. The CDR3 length is 13 residues. Germline loops: CDR1 SEHNR, CDR2 FQNEAQ (reference sequence). The germline V and J ends were trimmed by 5 bases and 3 bases, with 11 bases remaining between them. As for time point: persistent/refractory GD, antithyroid drugs over 5 years with positive TRAb. After RNA was extracted from PBMCs, the TCR library was made from it.

The clonotype was recovered from a female donor with Graves disease. The rearrangement joins TRBV7-9 to TRBJ2-7; D perhaps matches TRBD1 (5 bases). The source material was peripheral blood mononuclear cells (PBMCs), sampled when the disease was refractory, from a patient treated with antithyroid drugs. The CDR3 here is CASSRVDSYEQYF. As DNA, the CDR3 is TGTGCCAGCAGCCGCGTAGACAGCTACGAGCAGTACTTC.